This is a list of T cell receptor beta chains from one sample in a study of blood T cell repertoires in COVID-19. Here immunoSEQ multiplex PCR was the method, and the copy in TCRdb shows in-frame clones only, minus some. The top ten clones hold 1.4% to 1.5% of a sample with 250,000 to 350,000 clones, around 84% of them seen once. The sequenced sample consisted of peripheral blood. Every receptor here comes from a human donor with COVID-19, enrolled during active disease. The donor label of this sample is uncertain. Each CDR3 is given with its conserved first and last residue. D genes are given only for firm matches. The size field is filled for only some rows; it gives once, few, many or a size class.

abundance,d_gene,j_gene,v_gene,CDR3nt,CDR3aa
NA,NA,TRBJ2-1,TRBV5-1,TGCGCCAGCAACCTGGGGCTTTTTTCCTACAATGAGCAGTTCTTC,CASNLGLFSYNEQFF
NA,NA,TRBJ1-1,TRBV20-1,TGCAGTGCTAGAGGTTCGGCTTTCTTT,CSARGSAFF
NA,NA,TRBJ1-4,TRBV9,TGTGCCAGCAGCCCACCTGGGTTCGGGATGTATGAAAAACTGTTTTTT,CASSPPGFGMYEKLFF
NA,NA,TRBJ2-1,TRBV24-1,TGTGCCACCAGTGGAACGGGGAGTGAGCAGTTCTTC,CATSGTGSEQFF
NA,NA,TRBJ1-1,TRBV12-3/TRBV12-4,TGTGCCAGCAGTTTGGACAGCACTGAAGCTTTCTTT,CASSLDSTEAFF
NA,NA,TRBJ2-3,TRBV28,TGTGCCAGCAGTTTTTCGGCACCCACTATCACAGATACGCAGTATTTT,CASSFSAPTITDTQYF
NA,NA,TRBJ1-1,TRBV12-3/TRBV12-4,TGTGCCAGCAGGTCGGGGGGGGAGACTGAAGCTTTCTTT,CASRSGGETEAFF
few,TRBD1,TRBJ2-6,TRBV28,TGTGCCAGCAGTTTGGTAGGGGGCGGGCAAACCGACGTCCTGACTTTC,CASSLVGGGQTDVLTF
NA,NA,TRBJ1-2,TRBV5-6,TGTGCCAGCAGCTGGATGGGGCCCAATGGCTACACCTTC,CASSWMGPNGYTF
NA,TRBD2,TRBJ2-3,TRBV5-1,TGCGCCAGCAGCGTGGTGGGCGGGAGGGAAGATACGCAGTATTTT,CASSVVGGREDTQYF
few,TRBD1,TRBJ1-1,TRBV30,TGTGCCTGGAGTGGGGACAGGCGGAACACTGAAGCTTTCTTT,CAWSGDRRNTEAFF
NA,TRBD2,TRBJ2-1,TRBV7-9,TGTGCCAGCAGCTCACGCGGGGGGCAAGCGGGCTATGAGCAGTTCTTC,CASSSRGGQAGYEQFF
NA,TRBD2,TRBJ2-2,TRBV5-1,TGCGCCAGCAGCTTAGGACTAGCGGACATCACCGGGGAGCTGTTTTTT,CASSLGLADITGELFF
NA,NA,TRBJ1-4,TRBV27,TGTGCCAGCAGTTTACGCCACGGGAGGACTAATGAAAAACTGTTTTTT,CASSLRHGRTNEKLFF
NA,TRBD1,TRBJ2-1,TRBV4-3,TGCGCCAGCAGCACCGGGACAGAGTCCTACAATGAGCAGTTCTTC,CASSTGTESYNEQFF
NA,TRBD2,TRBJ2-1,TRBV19,TGTGCCAGTAGTTCAGCGGGAGGAACCTACAATGAGCAGTTCTTC,CASSSAGGTYNEQFF
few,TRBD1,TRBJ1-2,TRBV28,TGTGCCACCATAACTCCGGGACAGAGGGGTGGCTACACCTTC,CATITPGQRGGYTF
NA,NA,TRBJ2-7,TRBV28,TGTGCCAGCAGTTTGGAATTTGGGTCAGGGGGAGGAGAGCAGTACTTC,CASSLEFGSGGGEQYF
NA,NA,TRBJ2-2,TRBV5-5,TGTGCCAGCAGCCCCATCGGTAGCGACACCGGGGAGCTGTTTTTT,CASSPIGSDTGELFF
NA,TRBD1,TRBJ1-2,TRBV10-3,TGTGCCATCAGTGAAAGGAAGGGGGCCAATACTAACTATGGCTACACCTTC,CAISERKGANTNYGYTF
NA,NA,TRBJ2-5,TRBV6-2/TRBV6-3,TGTGCCAGCAGTACTCGGTTCCGGGAAGAGACCCAGTACTTC,CASSTRFREETQYF
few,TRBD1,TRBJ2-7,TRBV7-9,TGTGCCAGCAGCTTAGCCAGGGCCGGGACAGGGGGGACCTACGAGCAGTACTTC,CASSLARAGTGGTYEQYF
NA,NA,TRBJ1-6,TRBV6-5,TGTGCCAGCGGATCCGAGGGATCCTATAATTCACCCCTCCACTTT,CASGSEGSYNSPLHF